This section outlines one T cell receptor (beta chain) sequence together with its context. The target antigen is unknown. These data belong to a study of metastatic and nonmetastatic thyroid tumors. Turning to the study itself: It was across blood and tumor or nodule tissue from malignant and benign thyroid patients that repertoires were compared. Study-wide results and caveats: It was reported that TCR beta diversity was significantly higher in malignant thyroid tumors than benign nodules, in blood and tumor.

Trimming stripped 4 bases from V and 2 bases from J, with 6 bases between. Per germline, CDR1 MGHDK and CDR2 SYGVNS. The CDR3 length is 12 residues. TCRdb re-called the PCR reads with MiXCR. The profile shows under 20,000 clones, approximately 35% of them singletons. None of the patients had undergone any treatment ahead of thyroid surgery. The sequencing input was tumor tissue. The TCR was taken from a female donor with papillary thyroid cancer or a benign thyroid nodule (not recorded which). Some clones in this sample may be carry-over from other donors' samples. V is TRBV25-1 and J is TRBJ2-7; D gene unclear. CDR3 bases: TGTGCCAGCAGTGCCCTGGCCTACGAGCAGTACTTC. Its translation is CASSALAYEQYF.